The rows below give T cell receptor beta chains drawn from one sample of a study of blood T cell repertoires in COVID-19. Libraries were prepared by immunoSEQ multiplex PCR; TCRdb keeps only in-frame clonotypes and omits some of them. Counted here are about 140,000 clones, around 73% occurring once; the ten biggest clones make up around 9.9%. Sequencing was done on a sample of peripheral blood. The origin of the receptors is a man aged 60 to 75 who had recovered from COVID-19. The CDR3 runs from the conserved cysteine through the conserved F or W. The D gene is left open where the match is weak. The listing skips clone size in some rows; elsewhere it reads once, few, many or a size class.

V gene: TRBV28
J gene: TRBJ2-1
clone size: -
D gene: TRBD2
CDR3 DNA: TGTGCCAGCTCGGGTCGGGCTAGCGGGAGTAGCTCGTACAATGAGCAGTTCTTC
CDR3 protein: CASSGRASGSSSYNEQFF

V gene: TRBV5-1
J gene: TRBJ1-1
clone size: -
D gene: -
CDR3 DNA: TGCGCCAGCAGCTTGGTGGAGAGGAACACTGAAGCTTTCTTT
CDR3 protein: CASSLVERNTEAFF

V gene: TRBV15
J gene: TRBJ2-1
clone size: -
D gene: TRBD2
CDR3 DNA: TGTGCCACCAGCAGAGATATGGGGGGGGTTACCTACAATGAGCAGTTCTTC
CDR3 protein: CATSRDMGGVTYNEQFF

V gene: TRBV28
J gene: TRBJ1-1
clone size: -
D gene: TRBD1
CDR3 DNA: TGTGCGAACAGGGGGCAAGTGAACACTGAAGCTTTCTTT
CDR3 protein: CANRGQVNTEAFF

V gene: TRBV7-2
J gene: TRBJ1-3
clone size: -
D gene: -
CDR3 DNA: TGTGCCAGCAGCCCCTACAGTTCAGGGGGAAACACCATATATTTT
CDR3 protein: CASSPYSSGGNTIYF

V gene: TRBV9
J gene: TRBJ2-3
clone size: once
D gene: TRBD1
CDR3 DNA: TGTGCCAGCAGTGAAAATATTGGACAGGGCACAGATACGCAGTATTTT
CDR3 protein: CASSENIGQGTDTQYF

V gene: TRBV6-5
J gene: TRBJ2-7
clone size: -
D gene: TRBD1
CDR3 DNA: TGTGCCAGCAGTCCCGGGACAGGGGTCACCTACGAGCAGTACTTC
CDR3 protein: CASSPGTGVTYEQYF

V gene: TRBV6-2/TRBV6-3
J gene: TRBJ1-1
clone size: -
D gene: TRBD1
CDR3 DNA: TGTGCCAGCAGTTCCTCGACAGGGGGGACTGAAGCTTTCTTT
CDR3 protein: CASSSSTGGTEAFF

V gene: TRBV9
J gene: TRBJ2-5
clone size: -
D gene: -
CDR3 DNA: TGTGCCAGCAGCTCGACAGGTTACCAAGAGACCCAGTACTTC
CDR3 protein: CASSSTGYQETQYF

V gene: TRBV13
J gene: TRBJ1-2
clone size: -
D gene: -
CDR3 DNA: TGTGCCAGCAGTTTGACAGTGGGCTATGGCTACACCTTC
CDR3 protein: CASSLTVGYGYTF

V gene: TRBV2
J gene: TRBJ1-2
clone size: -
D gene: -
CDR3 DNA: TGTGCCAGCAGTCGACATCCCGGCGACTATGGCTACACCTTC
CDR3 protein: CASSRHPGDYGYTF

V gene: TRBV5-1
J gene: TRBJ1-6
clone size: -
D gene: TRBD1
CDR3 DNA: TGCGCCAGCAGCTTGGTCGGGGACAGGGCTAATTCACCCCTCCACTTT
CDR3 protein: CASSLVGDRANSPLHF

V gene: TRBV7-9
J gene: TRBJ1-2
clone size: -
D gene: TRBD1
CDR3 DNA: TGTGCCAGCAGCTTATGGGCAGGGGGCCCGGACTTC
CDR3 protein: CASSLWAGGPDF

V gene: TRBV7-9
J gene: TRBJ1-2
clone size: -
D gene: TRBD1
CDR3 DNA: TGTGCCAGCAGCGTCGGACAGGGCTTGGGAGGCTACACCTTC
CDR3 protein: CASSVGQGLGGYTF

V gene: TRBV27
J gene: TRBJ2-1
clone size: -
D gene: TRBD2
CDR3 DNA: TGTGCCAGCAGTTTGTGGGGAGGGAATGAGCAGTTCTTC
CDR3 protein: CASSLWGGNEQFF

V gene: TRBV10-3
J gene: TRBJ2-2
clone size: -
D gene: -
CDR3 DNA: TGTGCCATCAGTGAGTCGAACTCCCCCACCGGGGAGCTGTTTTTT
CDR3 protein: CAISESNSPTGELFF

V gene: TRBV4-1
J gene: TRBJ2-1
clone size: -
D gene: TRBD2
CDR3 DNA: TGCGCCAGCATGACGGGACTAGCGAGTAATGAGCAGTTCTTC
CDR3 protein: CASMTGLASNEQFF

V gene: TRBV9
J gene: TRBJ2-7
clone size: -
D gene: -
CDR3 DNA: TGTGCCAGCTCGGGAGATGGGACTTCCGAGCAGTACTTC
CDR3 protein: CASSGDGTSEQYF

V gene: TRBV4-3
J gene: TRBJ1-3
clone size: -
D gene: -
CDR3 DNA: TGCGCCAGCAGCCAAGGGTCAGGCAGGGTCTCTGGAAACACCATATATTTT
CDR3 protein: CASSQGSGRVSGNTIYF

V gene: TRBV27
J gene: TRBJ2-3
clone size: -
D gene: TRBD1
CDR3 DNA: TGTGCCAGCAGCCCACAGGGGGCATCTAGCACAGATACGCAGTATTTT
CDR3 protein: CASSPQGASSTDTQYF

V gene: TRBV5-6
J gene: TRBJ1-6
clone size: few
D gene: -
CDR3 DNA: TGTGCCAGCAGCCGTTATCCGGATTCACCCCTCCACTTT
CDR3 protein: CASSRYPDSPLHF

V gene: TRBV12-3/TRBV12-4
J gene: TRBJ1-6
clone size: -
D gene: -
CDR3 DNA: TGTGCCAGCAGCCTTCCGGGGTCACCCCTCCACTTT
CDR3 protein: CASSLPGSPLHF

V gene: TRBV19
J gene: TRBJ2-1
clone size: -
D gene: TRBD2
CDR3 DNA: TGTGCCAGTAGTATAGAGGGAGCGGGGACCTACAATGAGCAGTTCTTC
CDR3 protein: CASSIEGAGTYNEQFF

V gene: TRBV10-3
J gene: TRBJ1-1
clone size: few
D gene: TRBD1
CDR3 DNA: TGTGCCACGCGGGGTTCCGGACAGGGCTTTCTGAACACTGAAGCTTTCTTT
CDR3 protein: CATRGSGQGFLNTEAFF

V gene: TRBV5-4
J gene: TRBJ2-2
clone size: -
D gene: TRBD1
CDR3 DNA: TGTGCCAGCAGCCCCGGGGACAGGGGGCGCCCCGGGGAGCTGTTTTTT
CDR3 protein: CASSPGDRGRPGELFF

V gene: TRBV28
J gene: TRBJ2-3
clone size: -
D gene: TRBD2
CDR3 DNA: TGTGCCAGCAGTTCTCCAGCCCTACGGACTAGCGGGAGGAGGCCAGATACGCAGTATTTT
CDR3 protein: CASSSPALRTSGRRPDTQYF

V gene: TRBV5-5
J gene: TRBJ1-6
clone size: -
D gene: TRBD1
CDR3 DNA: TGTGCCAGCAGCACCGGGACAGGGGGTTCTCCCCTCCACTTT
CDR3 protein: CASSTGTGGSPLHF

V gene: TRBV11-2
J gene: TRBJ2-7
clone size: few
D gene: -
CDR3 DNA: TGTGCCAGCAGCTTAGCTAAAGCTTCCTTACCCGGCGAGCAGTACTTC
CDR3 protein: CASSLAKASLPGEQYF

V gene: TRBV19
J gene: TRBJ1-2
clone size: -
D gene: -
CDR3 DNA: TGTGCCAGTAGTCTTCACCTCGACAGTTCCTATGGCTACACCTTC
CDR3 protein: CASSLHLDSSYGYTF

V gene: TRBV29-1
J gene: TRBJ1-2
clone size: -
D gene: TRBD1
CDR3 DNA: TGCAGCGGTACAGGGGGCAACTATGGCTACACCTTC
CDR3 protein: CSGTGGNYGYTF

V gene: TRBV6-1
J gene: TRBJ2-2
clone size: -
D gene: -
CDR3 DNA: TGTGCCAGCAGTGAAAACAGGTCGGGCGGGGAGCTGTTTTTT
CDR3 protein: CASSENRSGGELFF

V gene: TRBV18
J gene: TRBJ2-3
clone size: once
D gene: TRBD2
CDR3 DNA: TGTGCCAGCTCCCAACTACAGCGGGGGGACCTGGATACGCAGTATTTT
CDR3 protein: CASSQLQRGDLDTQYF

V gene: TRBV11-1
J gene: TRBJ2-3
clone size: -
D gene: TRBD2
CDR3 DNA: TGTGCCAGCAGCCGGACTAGCGGGGGGGCTGATACGCAGTATTTT
CDR3 protein: CASSRTSGGADTQYF